This is a list of T cell receptor beta chains from one sample in a study of blood T cell repertoires in COVID-19. Profiling relied on immunoSEQ multiplex PCR, and the TCRdb table lists in-frame clones only, not all of them. Seen here are roughly 250,000 clones, roughly 87% observed once, and the top ten hold over 6%. The specimen was PBMCs or T cells enriched from blood (not recorded which). These receptors were collected from a woman between 25 and 40 years old with acute COVID-19. The CDR3 runs from the conserved cysteine through the conserved F or W. D genes are given only for firm matches. Only some rows state a clone size, as once, few, many or a class for expanded clones.

V: TRBV6-2/TRBV6-3; D: .; size: .; J: TRBJ2-5; CDR3: CASSQTANQETQYF; DNA: TGTGCCAGCAGTCAGACAGCAAACCAAGAGACCCAGTACTTC
V: TRBV3-1/TRBV3-2; D: .; size: few; J: TRBJ1-1; CDR3: CASSQGAVTNTEAFF; DNA: TGTGCCAGCAGCCAAGGGGCAGTAACGAACACTGAAGCTTTCTTT
V: TRBV7-8; D: TRBD2; size: .; J: TRBJ2-6; CDR3: CASSFAQTSSGRASGANVLTF; DNA: TGTGCCAGCAGCTTCGCACAGACTTCTAGCGGGAGGGCATCTGGGGCCAACGTCCTGACTTTC
V: TRBV11-2; D: .; size: .; J: TRBJ1-1; CDR3: CASSPHWGGNTEAFF; DNA: TGTGCCAGCAGCCCCCATTGGGGCGGGAACACTGAAGCTTTCTTT
V: TRBV30; D: TRBD1; size: .; J: TRBJ1-5; CDR3: CAWSESPGTGNQPQHF; DNA: TGTGCCTGGAGCGAGAGTCCCGGGACAGGGAATCAGCCCCAGCATTTT
V: TRBV19; D: TRBD2; size: .; J: TRBJ2-3; CDR3: CASSPRTSGSTDTQYF; DNA: TGTGCCAGTAGTCCAAGGACTAGCGGGAGCACAGATACGCAGTATTTT
V: TRBV11-2; D: TRBD1; size: .; J: TRBJ1-2; CDR3: CASSLEYMGQGDYGYTF; DNA: TGTGCCAGCAGCTTAGAATATATGGGACAGGGGGACTATGGCTACACCTTC
V: TRBV19; D: .; size: many; J: TRBJ2-3; CDR3: CASSIDGGVATDTQYF; DNA: TGTGCCAGTAGTATAGATGGAGGGGTGGCTACAGATACGCAGTATTTT
V: TRBV5-4; D: TRBD1; size: .; J: TRBJ1-2; CDR3: CASSTGGTGQNYGYTF; DNA: TGTGCCAGCAGCACCGGAGGGACAGGGCAGAACTATGGCTACACCTTC
V: TRBV7-9; D: TRBD1; size: .; J: TRBJ2-7; CDR3: CASSGRDRATEQYF; DNA: TGTGCCAGCAGCGGCAGGGACAGGGCAACCGAGCAGTACTTC
V: TRBV19; D: TRBD2; size: .; J: TRBJ2-5; CDR3: CAAGELLAGGTQYF; DNA: TGTGCCGCCGGAGAGCTCCTAGCGGGGGGGACCCAGTACTTC
V: TRBV27; D: .; size: .; J: TRBJ2-1; CDR3: CASSFGRGYNEQFF; DNA: TGTGCCAGCAGTTTTGGCAGAGGTTACAATGAGCAGTTCTTC
V: TRBV13; D: TRBD1; size: few; J: TRBJ1-1; CDR3: CASSRQGRATEAFF; DNA: TGTGCCAGCAGCCGACAGGGGAGGGCGACTGAAGCTTTCTTT
V: TRBV5-1; D: TRBD1; size: many; J: TRBJ1-5; CDR3: CASSPTGQINQPQHF; DNA: TGCGCCAGCAGCCCCACGGGACAGATCAATCAGCCCCAGCATTTT
V: TRBV5-1; D: TRBD1; size: .; J: TRBJ1-1; CDR3: CASSWGQSQSLTEAFF; DNA: TGCGCCAGCAGCTGGGGACAGAGCCAAAGTCTCACTGAAGCTTTCTTT